Presented here are 15 T cell receptor beta chains from one specimen sequenced in a study of T-cell reconstitution after alpha-beta-depleted transplantation in children. Their specific antigens are unknown. Overall study findings and caveats: Reportedly, only several hundred clones from non-depleted graft cells drove alpha-beta T-cell counts at about two months.

Construction of the TCRbeta library involved unique molecular identifiers. TCRdb re-called the PCR reads through MiXCR, storing one row per CDR3 protein. The sample includes approximately 31,000 distinct CDR3 sequences, under 8% of them seen just once. The source material was peripheral blood, sampled 60 days after TCRalphabeta/CD19-depleted stem cell transplant. All receptors derive from a child younger than two who had a stem cell transplant for acute myeloid leukemia, so the T cells may come from the graft donor.

This clonotype was detected ten times or more. The chain has TRBV6-2 or TRBV6-3 and TRBJ2-7, with 7 bases aligning to TRBD1. Germline CDR1 MNHEY, CDR2 SVGEGT. Trimming took 6 bases from V and 3 from J; bases not matched to a gene: 11. CDR3 length: 15 residues. The CDR3 protein is CASSWGQRLSYEQYF. CDR3 bases: TGTGCCAGCAGCTGGGGACAGCGCCTAAGCTACGAGCAGTACTTC.

In its sample, this clonotype was seen many times. The chain joins TRBV7-6 to TRBJ2-3; D gene uncertain. The CDR3 loop spans 12 amino acids. Germline V CDR1 and CDR2: SGHVS, FNYEAQ. V was clipped by 0 bases and J by 9 bases, with 7 bases between them. The DNA of the CDR3 is TGTGCCAGCAGCTTAGCGACCGGGACGCAGTATTTT. Its translation is CASSLATGTQYF.

This clonotype was found many times. The chain couples TRBV7-2 to TRBJ2-1; TRBD1 might be the D (5 bases). V lost 4 bases to trimming and J lost 0 bases, with 10 bases between them. Germline CDR1 SGHTA, CDR2 FQGNSA. The CDR3 spans 15 residues. The CDR3 loop is CASSYRQSSYNEQFF. CDR3 DNA: TGTGCCAGCAGCTACCGACAGAGCTCCTACAATGAGCAGTTCTTC.

This clonotype was counted many times. The chain is built from TRBV7-9 and TRBJ1-5; 10 nucleotides align to TRBD1. V gave up 4 bases and J gave up 4 bases; unmatched junction bases: 1. Germline CDR1 and CDR2: SEHNR and FQNEAQ (reference sequence). The CDR3 totals 14 residues. The CDR3 DNA is TGTGCCAGCAGCTCGGGACAGGGGAATCAGCCCCAGCATTTT. Its translation is CASSSGQGNQPQHF.

This sequence joins TRBV4-3 and TRBJ1-2; possible D gene TRBD1, 6 bases. The germline V gene has CDR1 LGHNA and CDR2 YSLEER. Trimming left V 0 bases short and J 5 bases short, with 16 bases between. The length of the CDR3 is 16 residues. CDR3 bases: TGCGCCAGCAGCCAAGATCGTACAGGGAGGAGTTATGGCTACACCTTC. This codes for CASSQDRTGRSYGYTF.

This clonotype was observed at least ten times. The chain combines TRBV7-6 with TRBJ2-7; D possibly corresponds to TRBD2 (6 bases). CDR1 SGHVS and CDR2 FNYEAQ come from the germline V gene. Trimming stripped 0 bases from V and 8 bases from J, with 8 bases between. This CDR3 comprises 12 residues. The CDR3 coding sequence is TGTGCCAGCAGCTTAGCGCGGGGAAAGCAGTACTTC. Its protein product is CASSLARGKQYF.

The chain combines TRBV4-2 with TRBJ2-3, with a tentative D call TRBD1 (5 bases). The CDR3 consists of 15 residues. The V gene's germline CDR1 is LGHNA and CDR2 YNFKEQ. V was shortened by 1 base and J by 5 bases, with 13 bases between the two germline ends. This chain's CDR3 is CASSQAPRAQDTQYF. The CDR3 region has the DNA TGTGCCAGCAGCCAAGCCCCCAGGGCTCAAGATACGCAGTATTTT.

In its sample, this clonotype was seen many times. This sequence joins TRBV29-1 and TRBJ2-1, with 12 bases aligning to TRBD2. There are 14 residues in the CDR3. CDR1 is SQVTM, CDR2 ANQGSEA, per germline. V dropped 6 bases and J dropped 4; count of bases not matched to a gene: 4. In DNA form, the CDR3 reads TGCAGCGTAATAGGACTAGCGGGATACAATGAGCAGTTCTTC. Translating it yields CSVIGLAGYNEQFF.

This clonotype has a count of ten or more. The rearrangement uses TRBV7-6 and TRBJ2-1; D gene uncertain. Deletions cut 2 bases from V and 6 bases from J, with 8 bases between. This CDR3 region has 13 residues. Germline CDR1 is SGHVS and CDR2 is FNYEAQ. This chain's CDR3 is CASSLSERNEQFF. The CDR3 nucleotides are TGTGCCAGCAGCTTATCTGAACGCAATGAGCAGTTCTTC.

The chain combines TRBV6-6 with TRBJ1-1, with TRBD1 matching 7 bases. The trim removed 8 bases at V and 4 bases at J, leaving 1 base unmatched. The germline V gene has CDR1 MNHNY and CDR2 SVGAGI (reference sequence). The CDR3 runs to 11 residues. The CDR3 spells CASPGGTEAFF. CDR3 in DNA: TGTGCCAGCCCAGGGGGCACTGAAGCTTTCTTT.

In this sample, this clonotype turned up many times. The DNA of the CDR3 is TGTGCCAGCAGCTTAGGAATAGGGGAGGGAGCTTTCTTT. It encodes CASSLGIGEGAFF. The chain uses TRBV7-8 and TRBJ1-1, with a tentative D call TRBD1 (5 bases). Germline lookup yields CDR1 SGHVS and CDR2 FQNEAQ. V was shortened by 1 base and J by 10 bases, with 13 bases between the two germline ends. The CDR3 has 13 residues.

Note on this clonotype: A much larger clone differs by one base, so this may be a read error. This chain joins TRBV9 and TRBJ1-6; tentative D call: TRBD1 (6 bases). The CDR3 runs to 14 residues. Trimming removed 3 bases from V and 5 bases from J, with 9 bases in between. Germline V CDR1 and CDR2: SGDLS, YYNGEE. CDR3 region: CASSGGHNNSPLHF. The DNA for the CDR3 is TGTGCCAGCAGCGGGGGACACAATAATTCACCCCTCCACTTT.

This clonotype was counted ten times or more. This chain links TRBV11-3 with TRBJ2-1, with D hard to call. Germline loops: CDR1 SGHNT, CDR2 YENEEA. The V end lost 2 bases, the J end lost 9 bases, and 20 bases lay between the germline ends. The CDR3 is 16 residues long. The CDR3 sequence: CASSLRSPFPSGEQFF. CDR3 DNA sequence: TGTGCCAGCAGCTTAAGGTCTCCCTTTCCGTCGGGTGAGCAGTTCTTC. The whole variable domain, remainder taken from reference TRBV11-3 and TRBJ2-1, is EAGVVQSPRYKIIEKKQPVAFWCNPISGHNTLYWYLQNLGQGPELLIRYENEEAVDDSQLPKDRFSAERLKGVDSTLKIQPAELGDSAVYLCASSLRSPFPSGEQFFGPGTRLTVL.

V and J are TRBV7-8 and TRBJ1-5; D call uncertain. V was pared by 5 bases and J by 3 bases, with 20 bases between. CDR3 length: 17 residues. Germline V gene lookup returns CDR1 SGHVS and CDR2 FQNEAQ. CDR3 DNA: TGTGCCAGCAGCGACCGTGGGATAGGGATCGTCAATCAGCCCCAGCATTTT. It yields the protein CASSDRGIGIVNQPQHF.

This clonotype was seen a handful of times. V and J are TRBV7-2 and TRBJ1-1; a weak D match, TRBD1 (6 bases). This CDR3 is 13 amino acids long. The V and J ends lost 5 bases and 3 bases respectively, with 10 bases between them. The germline CDR1 and CDR2 sequences are SGHTA and FQGNSA. CDR3 nucleotides: TGTGCCAGCAGCGCCACAGGGTACACTGAAGCTTTCTTT. It is translated as CASSATGYTEAFF.